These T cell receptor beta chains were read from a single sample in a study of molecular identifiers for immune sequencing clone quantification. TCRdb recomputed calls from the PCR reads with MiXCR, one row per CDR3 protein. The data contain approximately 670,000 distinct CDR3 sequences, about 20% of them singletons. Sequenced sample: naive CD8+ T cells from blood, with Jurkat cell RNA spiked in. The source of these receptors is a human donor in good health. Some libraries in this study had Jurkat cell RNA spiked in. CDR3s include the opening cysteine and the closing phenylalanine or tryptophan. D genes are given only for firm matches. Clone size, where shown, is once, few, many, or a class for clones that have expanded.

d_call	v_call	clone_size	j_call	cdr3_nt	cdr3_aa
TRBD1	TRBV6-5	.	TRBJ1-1	TGTGCCAGCAGTTCCGGGACAGGGGTGAACATGAACACTGAAGCTTTCTTT	CASSSGTGVNMNTEAFF
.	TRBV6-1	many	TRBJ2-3	TGTGCCAGCAGTGAAGTAAGGGCACGGAACACAGATACGCAGTATTTT	CASSEVRARNTDTQYF
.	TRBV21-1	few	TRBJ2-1	TGTGCCAGCAGCAAAGTCGGGAGCACGAACTACAATGAGCAGTTCTTC	CASSKVGSTNYNEQFF
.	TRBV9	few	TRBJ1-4	TGTGCCAGCAGCGTAGAAGGGGGGGGCGCTAATGAAAAACTGTTTTTT	CASSVEGGGANEKLFF
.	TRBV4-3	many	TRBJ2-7	TGCGCCAGCAGCCAAGGCGACAACTACGAGCAGTACTTC	CASSQGDNYEQYF
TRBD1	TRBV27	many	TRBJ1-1	TGTGCCAGCAGTTTTCAGGGGACAGCCGACACTGAAGCTTTCTTT	CASSFQGTADTEAFF
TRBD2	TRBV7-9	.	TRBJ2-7	TGTGCCAGCAGCTCCAGACTAGCGGGAGGCTTGGAAACCTACGAGCAGTACTTC	CASSSRLAGGLETYEQYF
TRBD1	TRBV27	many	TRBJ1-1	TGTGCCAGCAGTTTATCTGGGGCAGGGGGTAATACTGAAGCTTTCTTT	CASSLSGAGGNTEAFF
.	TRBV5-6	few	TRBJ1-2	TGTGCCAGCAGCTTGCGCAGGACGGACTATGGCTACACCTTC	CASSLRRTDYGYTF
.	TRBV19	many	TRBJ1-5	TGTGCCAGTAGTATCTCGGACTCCTATAACCAGCCCCAGCATTTT	CASSISDSYNQPQHF
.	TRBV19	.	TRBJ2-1	TGTGCCAGTAGTCCAGGGGGGCTTCCCCCCGTGTTCTTC	CASSPGGLPPVFF
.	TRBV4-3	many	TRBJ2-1	TGCGCCAGCAGCGAAGTCGCTGCCTACAATGAGCAGTTCTTC	CASSEVAAYNEQFF
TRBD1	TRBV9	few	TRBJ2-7	TGTGCCAGCAGCGTAGGACAGGGGAGGAACTACGAGCAGTACTTC	CASSVGQGRNYEQYF
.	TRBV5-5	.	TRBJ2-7	TGTGCCAGCTCAAAGAACCCAATGGACCTCACCTACGAGCAGTACTTC	CASSKNPMDLTYEQYF
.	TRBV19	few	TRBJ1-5	TGTGCCAGTACCTCAATCCGGCAGATTAGCAATCAGCCCCAGCATTTT	CASTSIRQISNQPQHF
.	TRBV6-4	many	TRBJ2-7	TGTGCCAGCAGGGACATCTCCTACGAGCAGTACTTC	CASRDISYEQYF
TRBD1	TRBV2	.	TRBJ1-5	TGTGCCAGCAGAGGGACAGGCCTTTATAGCAATCAGCCCCAGCATTTT	CASRGTGLYSNQPQHF
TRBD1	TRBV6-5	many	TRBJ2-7	TGTGCCAGCAGTCAAACGGGACAGGTCTACGAGCAGTACTTC	CASSQTGQVYEQYF
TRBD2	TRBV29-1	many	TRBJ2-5	TGCAGCGTGACCCCTGCGGGAGTACAAGAGACCCAGTACTTC	CSVTPAGVQETQYF
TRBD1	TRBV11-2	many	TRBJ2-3	TGTGCCAGCAGCTTTGGACAGGGGTCCACAGATACGCAGTATTTT	CASSFGQGSTDTQYF
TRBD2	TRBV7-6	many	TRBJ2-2	TGTGCCAGCAGTCCGGACGAAGCGGCGGGGGTCTTATCGGGGATAAAGGCCGGGGAGCTGTTTTTT	CASSPDEAAGVLSGIKAGELFF
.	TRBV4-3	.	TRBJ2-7	TGCGCCAGCAGCCAACGCGGAAACTCCTACGAGCAGTACTTC	CASSQRGNSYEQYF
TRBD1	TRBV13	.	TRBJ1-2	TGTGCCAGCAGCTTGTTCGCAGGGGGCAACTATGGCTACACCTTC	CASSLFAGGNYGYTF
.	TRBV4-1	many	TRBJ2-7	TGCGCCAGCAGCCACGACAGCGTGGGATACGAGCAGTACTTC	CASSHDSVGYEQYF
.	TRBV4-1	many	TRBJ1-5	TGTGCCAGCAGCCAAGGCAGGGGTAGCAATCAGCCCCAGCATTTT	CASSQGRGSNQPQHF
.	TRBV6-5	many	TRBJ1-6	TGTGCCAGCAGGCCTTATAATTCACCCCTCCACTTT	CASRPYNSPLHF
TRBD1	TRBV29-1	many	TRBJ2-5	TGCAGCGTTGGGACAGGGGTATCATTAGAGACCCAGTACTTC	CSVGTGVSLETQYF
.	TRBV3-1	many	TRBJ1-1	TGTGCCAGCAGCCGCCGGAACAGGAACACTGAAGCTTTCTTT	CASSRRNRNTEAFF
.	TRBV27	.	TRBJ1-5	TGTGCCAGCAGTACCACAAGAAATCAGCCCCAGCATTTT	CASSTTRNQPQHF
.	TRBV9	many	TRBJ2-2	TGTGCCAGCAGCGTAGGCAGTTGGGGAGCCGGGGAGCTGTTTTTT	CASSVGSWGAGELFF
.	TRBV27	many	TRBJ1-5	TGTGCCAGCAGCCCAGGGTATGGCAATCAGCCCCAGCATTTT	CASSPGYGNQPQHF
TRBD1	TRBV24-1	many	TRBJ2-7	TGTGCCACCAGTGATGCAGGGGGCGAGCAGTACTTC	CATSDAGGEQYF
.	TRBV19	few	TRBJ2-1	TGTGCCAGTAGAATCAGGGCTCACAATGAGCAGTTCTTC	CASRIRAHNEQFF
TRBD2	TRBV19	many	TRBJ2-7	TGTGCCAGTAGTCTTCTGGGGACTAGCGGGGGTTCGGACTTC	CASSLLGTSGGSDF
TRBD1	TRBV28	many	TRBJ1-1	TGTGCCAGCAGTTTATGGGGGACAGAGGGAACTGAAGCTTTCTTT	CASSLWGTEGTEAFF
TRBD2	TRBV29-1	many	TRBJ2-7	TGCAGCGTTGCGGGACTAGCGGACGAGCAGTACTTC	CSVAGLADEQYF
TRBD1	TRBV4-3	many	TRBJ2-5	TGTGCCAGCAGCCAAGGGACAGGCTTTGGAGAGACCCAGTACTTC	CASSQGTGFGETQYF
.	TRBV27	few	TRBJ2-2	TGTGCCAGCAGTTTATTAAGCCCAACGAACACCGGGGAGCTGTTTTTT	CASSLLSPTNTGELFF
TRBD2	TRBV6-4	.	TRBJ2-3	TGTGCCAGCAGTGAATCAGCGGGGGGGCGGTTGGATACGCAGTATTTT	CASSESAGGRLDTQYF
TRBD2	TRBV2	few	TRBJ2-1	TGTGCCAGCAGGACCGAGGGGCCGGGAAGACTAGCGGGGGGGCCCTACAATGAGCAGTTCTTC	CASRTEGPGRLAGGPYNEQFF
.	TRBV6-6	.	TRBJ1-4	TGTGCCAGCAGCACCGTGCAGTCGTTTCCTAATGAAAAACTGTTTTTT	CASSTVQSFPNEKLFF
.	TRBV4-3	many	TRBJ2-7	TGCGCCAGCAGCCTCGATAGGGCAGGAGAATTCTACGAGCAGTACTTC	CASSLDRAGEFYEQYF
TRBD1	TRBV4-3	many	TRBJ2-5	TGCGCCAGCAGCCACGGGACAGGACTCCAAGAGACCCAGTACTTC	CASSHGTGLQETQYF
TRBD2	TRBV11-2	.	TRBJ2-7	TGTGCCAGCAGCTACGGAGCGGGACTAAGCTACGAGCAGTACTTC	CASSYGAGLSYEQYF
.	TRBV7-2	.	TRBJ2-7	TGTGCCAGCAGCGGACGGGAGACCTCCTACGAGCAGTACTTC	CASSGRETSYEQYF
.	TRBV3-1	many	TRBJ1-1	TGTGCCAGCAGCCCGGGTGCGGCAATGAACACTGAAGCTTTCTTT	CASSPGAAMNTEAFF
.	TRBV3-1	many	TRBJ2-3	TGTGCCAGCAGCCAAGACGTGCGGCCAGATACGCAGTATTTT	CASSQDVRPDTQYF